This T cell receptor (beta chain) originates from a study of T cell changes during pregnancy in multiple sclerosis (dated by TCRdb to about 2019). In terms of the full investigation: The study looked at changes in the T cell repertoire across pregnancy in women with multiple sclerosis.

Library prep was done by the immunoSEQ multiplex PCR assay. In TCRdb, the immuneACCESS table is reduced to in-frame sequences with V and J assigned. These tables do not hold every clone; where another copy was compared, an unresolved V gene accounts for under half, and the others remain unexplained. The sample records tens of thousands of clones, 91% of which are singletons. Around 0.47% of the sample belongs to the ten largest clones. The CDR3, cysteine through phenylalanine, is 15 amino acids long. Only CDR3 DNA remains: 45 bases, in frame from the first base. Based on the germline V gene (reference sequence), the CDR1 and CDR2 sequences are LNHDA and SQIVND. The V and J ends are trimmed by 3 bases and 2 bases, leaving 13 bases between them. As for this clone: No cognate antigen has been identified for it. There are no base qualities to consult, and no much larger clone falls within one base.

The receptor was derived from a female donor in good health, enrolled as a control in a pregnancy study. Sequenced here: CD4+ T cells from peripheral blood mononuclear cells, sampled in the second trimester of pregnancy. The rearrangement joined TRBV19 to TRBJ2-5; TRBD1 is a weak D gene call, 6 bases matching. In nucleotide form, the sequence is TGTGCCAGTAGTATGGACAGAGCGAAACAAGAGACCCAGTACTTC. Its protein reads: CASSMDRAKQETQYF. The full variable domain, completed from the reference TRBV19 and TRBJ2-5 proteins outside the CDR3, reads DGGITQSPKYLFRKEGQNVTLSCEQNLNHDAMYWYRQDPGQGLRLIYYSQIVNDFQKGDIAEGYSVSREKKESFPLTVTSAQKNPTAFYLCASSMDRAKQETQYFGPGTRLLVL.